A single sample is the source of the 6 T cell receptor beta chains below, sequenced in a study of monozygotic twins with inflammatory bowel disease (dated by TCRdb to the late 2010s). Libraries were built with 5' RACE. Sequenced on an Illumina HiSeq 2500. TCRdb reanalyzed the reads, keeping one entry per CDR3 protein sequence and omitting DNA. This sample's table contains roughly 330,000 distinct CDR3 sequences. Of the sample, 2% falls within the top ten clones. The sample taken for sequencing was blood. Every receptor here comes from a human donor with ulcerative colitis or Crohn's disease, or a healthy co-twin of an affected twin (not recorded which).

The chain's CDR3 is CASSPTNSTGELFF. J is TRBJ2-2 and V is TRBV23-1. Being an ORF, TRBV23-1 has a function that is uncertain. The CDR3 extends over 14 amino acids.

The V and J genes are TRBV19 and TRBJ2-3; there is no DNA to check the TCRdb D call of TRBD2. The CDR3 consists of 16 residues. From germline, CDR1 is LNHDA and CDR2 SQIVND (reference sequence). The CDR3 is CASKAPSSGRADTQYF.

This chain uses TRBV20-1 with TRBJ1-5; the TCRdb call, TRBD1, lacks DNA for checking. Germline CDR1 and CDR2: DFQATT and SNEGSKA (reference sequence). The CDR3 runs 14 residues. The chain's CDR3 is CSARDMAGNQPQHF.

The rearrangement uses TRBV20-1 and TRBJ1-5; the D gene TCRdb calls, TRBD1, cannot be checked with no DNA. This CDR3 is built from 13 residues. The germline V gene encodes CDR1 DFQATT and CDR2 SNEGSKA (reference sequence). CDR3: CSARTASRQPQHF.

The gene calls are TRBV6-5 and TRBJ2-7. The CDR3 sequence is 13 residues long. The germline V gene encodes CDR1 MNHEY and CDR2 SVGAGI. The CDR3 sequence: CASRATGAYEQYF.

CDR3 sequence reads: CSARPGQGSNYGYTF. The chain is built from TRBV20-1 and TRBJ1-2; the TRBD1 assignment by TCRdb is unverifiable without DNA. This CDR3 contains 15 residues. Germline V CDR1 and CDR2: DFQATT, SNEGSKA (reference sequence).